The entry below gives a single T cell receptor beta chain sequence along with its context. One end of the junction is discordant with germline, which a read error may explain. Preparation of the TCRbeta library was carried out with unique molecular identifiers. MiXCR was run by TCRdb on the PCR reads, yielding one entry per CDR3 protein. Of more than 400,000 distinct CDR3 sequences in the sample, around 10% are singletons; the top ten hold 14%. CDR3 length: 17 residues. Germline values: CDR1 DFQATT, CDR2 SNEGSKA (reference sequence). This specimen comes from a study of T-cell reconstitution after alpha-beta-depleted transplantation in children.

The sequencing here drew on PBMCs, mostly from graft donor cells, taken 180 days after TCRalphabeta/CD19-depleted stem cell transplant. The sequence came from a female patient aged 2-9 years who had a stem cell transplant for aplastic anemia, so the T cells may come from the graft donor. V is TRBV20-1 and J is TRBJ2-5; TRBD1 is a possible D gene (5 bases). The CDR3 nucleotides are TGCTGTGCAAGAAATTCAGGGCGTCCCCGGTACCAAGAGACCCAGTACTTC. This encodes CCARNSGRPRYQETQYF.